This TCR beta chain comes out of a study of T-cell reconstitution after alpha-beta-depleted transplantation in children. It was with unique molecular identifiers that the TCRbeta library was prepared. TCRdb called the PCR reads again in MiXCR, with one record for every CDR3 protein. The sample lists some 550,000 distinct CDR3 sequences, around 20% occurring once. The CDR3 runs to 14 residues. Per germline, CDR1 SQVTM and CDR2 ANQGSEA. V shed 6 bases and J shed 2 bases, with 17 bases lying between them. The rearrangement joins TRBV29-1 to TRBJ2-7; tentative D call: TRBD1 (6 bases). Sequenced here: PBMCs from the stem cell graft donor, sampled from the stem cell graft. This TCR was recovered from a human donor who donated a stem cell graft to a child with acute lymphoblastic leukemia. The CDR3 reads CSVGTRDKTYEQYF. In nucleotides, the CDR3 is TGCAGCGTGGGTACCAGGGACAAAACCTACGAGCAGTACTTC.